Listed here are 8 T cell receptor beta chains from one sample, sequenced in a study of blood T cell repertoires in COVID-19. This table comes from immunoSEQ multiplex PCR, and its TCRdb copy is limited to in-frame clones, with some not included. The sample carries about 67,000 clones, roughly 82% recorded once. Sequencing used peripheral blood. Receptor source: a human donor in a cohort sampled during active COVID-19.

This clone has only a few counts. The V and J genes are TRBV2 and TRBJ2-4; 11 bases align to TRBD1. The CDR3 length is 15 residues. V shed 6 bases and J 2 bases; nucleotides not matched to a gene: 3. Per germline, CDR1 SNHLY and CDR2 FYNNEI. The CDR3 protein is CASRGQGASKNIQYF. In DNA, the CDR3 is TGTGCCAGCAGAGGACAGGGGGCATCCAAAAACATTCAGTACTTC.

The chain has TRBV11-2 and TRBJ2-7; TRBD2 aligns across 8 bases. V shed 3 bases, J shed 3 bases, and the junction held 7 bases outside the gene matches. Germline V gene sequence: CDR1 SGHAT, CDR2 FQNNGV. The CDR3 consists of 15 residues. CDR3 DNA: TGTGCCAGCAGCTTGCCGGGGGGGCTGGACTACGAGCAGTACTTC. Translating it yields CASSLPGGLDYEQYF.

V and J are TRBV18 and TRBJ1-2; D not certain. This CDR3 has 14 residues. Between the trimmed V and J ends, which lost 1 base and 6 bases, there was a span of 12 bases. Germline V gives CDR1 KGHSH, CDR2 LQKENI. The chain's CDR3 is CASSPQGGPNGYTF. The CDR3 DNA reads TGTGCCAGCTCACCACAGGGAGGGCCTAATGGCTACACCTTC. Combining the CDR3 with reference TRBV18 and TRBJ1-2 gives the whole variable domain NAGVMQNPRHLVRRRGQEARLRCSPMKGHSHVYWYRQLPEEGLKFMVYLQKENIIDESGMPKERFSAEFPKEGPSILRIQQVVRGDSAAYFCASSPQGGPNGYTFGSGTRLTVV.

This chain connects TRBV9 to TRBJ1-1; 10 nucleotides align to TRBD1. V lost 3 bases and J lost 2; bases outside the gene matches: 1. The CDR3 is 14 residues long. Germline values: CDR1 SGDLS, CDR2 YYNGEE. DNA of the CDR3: TGTGCCAGCAGCGGACAGGGGGCCAACACTGAAGCTTTCTTT. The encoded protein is CASSGQGANTEAFF.

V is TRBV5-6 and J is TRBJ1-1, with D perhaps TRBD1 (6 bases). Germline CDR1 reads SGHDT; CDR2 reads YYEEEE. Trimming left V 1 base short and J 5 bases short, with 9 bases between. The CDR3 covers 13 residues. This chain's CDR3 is CASSLTGTTEAFF. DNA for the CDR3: TGTGCCAGCAGCTTGACAGGGACAACTGAAGCTTTCTTT.

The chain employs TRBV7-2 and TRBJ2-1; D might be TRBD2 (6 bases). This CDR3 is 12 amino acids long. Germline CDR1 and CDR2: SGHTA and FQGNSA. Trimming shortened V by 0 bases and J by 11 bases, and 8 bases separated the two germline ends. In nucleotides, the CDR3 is TGTGCCAGCAGCTTAGCGGGGGGACAGCAGTTCTTC. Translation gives CASSLAGGQQFF. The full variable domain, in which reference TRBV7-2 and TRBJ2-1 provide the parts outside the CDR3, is GAGVSQSPSNKVTEKGKDVELRCDPISGHTALYWYRQSLGQGLEFLIYFQGNSAPDKSGLPSDRFSAERTGGSVSTLTIQRTQQEDSAVYLCASSLAGGQQFFGPGTRLTVL.

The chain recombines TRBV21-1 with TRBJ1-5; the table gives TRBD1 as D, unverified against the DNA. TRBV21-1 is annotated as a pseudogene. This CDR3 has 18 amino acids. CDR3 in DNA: TGTGCCAGCAGCAGAACAGGGGACGGCTTGGTCAGCAATCAGCCCCAGCATTTT. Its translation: CASSRTGDGLVSNQPQHF.

CDR3 sequence (DNA): TGTGCCAGCAGTTCGGCGGGGTATACGCAGTATTTT. It codes for CASSSAGYTQYF. This chain uses TRBV12-3 or TRBV12-4 with TRBJ2-3; possibly TRBD2 for D (6 bases). Trimming cost V 4 bases and J 7 bases, with 9 bases left between them. This CDR3 is 12 amino acids long.